The rows below give T cell receptor beta chains drawn from one sample of a study of shared clonotypes between healthy human individuals. The assay was immunoSEQ multiplex PCR, and TCRdb's table has in-frame clones only and misses some. The sample yields fewer than 1.6 million clones, 98% to 99% seen once. The sequenced sample consisted of naive CD4+ T cells sorted from blood. The receptors stem from a man younger than 45 in good health. CDR3s include the opening cysteine and the closing phenylalanine or tryptophan. Each record gives: J gene, V gene, D gene, CDR3 protein. The D gene is left open where the match is weak.

J gene: TRBJ1-1; V gene: TRBV6-1; D gene: -; CDR3 protein: CASSERTVNTEAFF
J gene: TRBJ2-3; V gene: TRBV15; D gene: -; CDR3 protein: CATSRDHGSTDTQYF
J gene: TRBJ1-4; V gene: TRBV27; D gene: TRBD1; CDR3 protein: CASRRRGQGGRGPPEKLFF
J gene: TRBJ2-7; V gene: TRBV19; D gene: TRBD1; CDR3 protein: CASRGQGSYEQYF
J gene: TRBJ1-3; V gene: TRBV2; D gene: -; CDR3 protein: CASRQSSGNTIYF
J gene: TRBJ1-2; V gene: TRBV7-9; D gene: -; CDR3 protein: CASSLTEGYTF
J gene: TRBJ2-7; V gene: TRBV7-3; D gene: -; CDR3 protein: CASSPDGTSEQYF
J gene: TRBJ2-2; V gene: TRBV1; D gene: -; CDR3 protein: CTSSQDGRGGELFF
J gene: TRBJ2-7; V gene: TRBV9; D gene: TRBD2; CDR3 protein: CASSVGPSGAYEQYF
J gene: TRBJ2-2; V gene: TRBV18; D gene: -; CDR3 protein: CASSPGFTGELFF
J gene: TRBJ2-3; V gene: TRBV11-2; D gene: -; CDR3 protein: CASSLARTGAYTQYF
J gene: TRBJ2-3; V gene: TRBV7-9; D gene: -; CDR3 protein: CASSSGAYTDTQYF
J gene: TRBJ1-1; V gene: TRBV5-1; D gene: -; CDR3 protein: CASSFSGPPNTEAFF
J gene: TRBJ2-7; V gene: TRBV29-1; D gene: -; CDR3 protein: CSIRTLGYEQYF
J gene: TRBJ1-3; V gene: TRBV6-5; D gene: -; CDR3 protein: CASSYSRAGVGNTIYF
J gene: TRBJ2-1; V gene: TRBV27; D gene: TRBD2; CDR3 protein: CASSKIAGGSNNEQFF
J gene: TRBJ2-5; V gene: TRBV7-9; D gene: TRBD2; CDR3 protein: CASSLGLAGGAGETQYF
J gene: TRBJ1-1; V gene: TRBV29-1; D gene: TRBD1; CDR3 protein: CSVVDRGAFMNHGNTEAFF
J gene: TRBJ2-7; V gene: TRBV10-1; D gene: TRBD2; CDR3 protein: CASSESPSGRAGEQYF
J gene: TRBJ2-5; V gene: TRBV11-2; D gene: TRBD2; CDR3 protein: CASSLVTSGRETQYF
J gene: TRBJ1-1; V gene: TRBV5-5; D gene: -; CDR3 protein: CASSLLGISNTEAFF
J gene: TRBJ2-7; V gene: TRBV4-3; D gene: -; CDR3 protein: CASSQEDTTDSYEQYF
J gene: TRBJ2-1; V gene: TRBV29-1; D gene: -; CDR3 protein: CSVGLHYNEQFF
J gene: TRBJ1-1; V gene: TRBV10-3; D gene: TRBD1; CDR3 protein: CAISETQGGNTEAFF
J gene: TRBJ2-3; V gene: TRBV7-3; D gene: -; CDR3 protein: CASSLNSDTQYF
J gene: TRBJ2-1; V gene: TRBV28; D gene: TRBD2; CDR3 protein: CASRNFQTSGRGEQFF